These T cell receptor beta chains were read from a single sample in a study of molecular identifiers for immune sequencing clone quantification. One entry per CDR3 protein, called by TCRdb with MiXCR from the PCR reads. Found here are a few hundred thousand distinct CDR3 sequences, about 23% of them singletons; the top ten hold 0.65% to 0.75%. Source material: naive CD8+ T cells from blood, with Jurkat cell RNA spiked in. The receptors originated from a human donor in good health. Some libraries in this study had Jurkat cell RNA spiked in. CDR3s include the opening cysteine and the closing phenylalanine or tryptophan. The D gene is left open where the match is weak. Expanded clones are given a class, and other clones once, few, many or no size at all.

V gene	J gene	clone size	D gene	CDR3 protein	CDR3 DNA
TRBV27	TRBJ2-7	few	NA	CASSLLMGGEQYF	TGTGCCAGCAGTTTATTAATGGGGGGCGAGCAGTACTTC
TRBV3-1	TRBJ1-1	NA	NA	CASSQDLGEGTNTEAFF	TGTGCCAGCAGCCAAGATCTTGGGGAGGGGACGAACACTGAAGCTTTCTTT
TRBV4-1	TRBJ2-7	NA	NA	CASSLKWDNYEQYF	TGCGCCAGCAGCCTGAAATGGGACAACTACGAGCAGTACTTC
TRBV27	TRBJ1-5	many	TRBD1	CASRQSGGFWPQHF	TGTGCCAGCAGGCAGTCAGGGGGTTTTTGGCCCCAGCATTTT
TRBV11-2	TRBJ1-1	NA	NA	CASTFRPTPEAFF	TGTGCCAGCACCTTCCGCCCCACCCCTGAAGCTTTCTTT
TRBV20-1	TRBJ2-7	few	NA	CSARVGLVSPSGYEQYF	TGCAGTGCTAGGGTAGGGCTAGTTTCCCCCTCGGGTTACGAGCAGTACTTC
TRBV2	TRBJ2-7	NA	TRBD2	CASRRGAGFPYEQYF	TGTGCCAGCAGGAGAGGAGCGGGGTTCCCCTACGAGCAGTACTTC
TRBV6-1	TRBJ1-5	many	NA	CASSVPYREFSNQPQHF	TGTGCCAGCAGTGTACCGTACAGGGAGTTTAGCAATCAGCCCCAGCATTTT
TRBV28	TRBJ1-1	many	NA	CASSFPAVSTEAFF	TGTGCCAGCAGTTTCCCCGCCGTGAGCACTGAAGCTTTCTTT
TRBV4-1	TRBJ2-5	once	NA	CASSARINYPGTQYF	TGCGCCAGCAGCGCTCGGATTAACTACCCGGGTACCCAGTACTTC
TRBV11-3	TRBJ2-2	NA	NA	CARSSQTGELFF	TGTGCCAGGAGTAGCCAGACCGGGGAGCTGTTTTTT
TRBV19	TRBJ1-1	NA	NA	CASSTLTPGTTLNTEAFF	TGTGCCAGTAGTACCTTAACCCCCGGGACAACCTTGAACACTGAAGCTTTCTTT
TRBV2	TRBJ2-1	NA	NA	CAGSIAYGGGNNEQFF	TGTGCCGGCAGCATCGCGTACGGGGGCGGAAACAATGAGCAGTTCTTC
TRBV5-6	TRBJ2-5	few	NA	CASSLPRGQETQYF	TGTGCCAGCAGCCTCCCGAGGGGCCAAGAGACCCAGTACTTC
TRBV23-1	TRBJ2-7	once	NA	CASSLPGPATYEQYF	TGCGCCAGCAGCTTACCCGGGCCGGCGACCTACGAGCAGTACTTC
TRBV6-2/TRBV6-3	TRBJ2-7	few	NA	CASTAGIEQYF	TGTGCCAGCACGGCTGGCATCGAGCAGTACTTC
TRBV27	TRBJ1-5	NA	NA	CASSLVGVVNQPQHF	TGTGCCAGCAGTTTAGTTGGTGTTGTTAATCAGCCCCAGCATTTT
TRBV7-9	TRBJ2-3	NA	TRBD1	CASSLRTGLTDTQYF	TGTGCCAGCAGCTTGCGGACAGGATTGACAGATACGCAGTATTTT
TRBV5-1	TRBJ1-5	many	TRBD1	CASSLGQGSQPQHF	TGCGCCAGCAGCTTGGGACAGGGCAGTCAGCCCCAGCATTTT
TRBV20-1	TRBJ2-2	NA	NA	CSARHGAPNTGELFF	TGCAGTGCTAGACACGGGGCACCGAACACCGGGGAGCTGTTTTTT
TRBV12-3/TRBV12-4	TRBJ1-1	NA	NA	CASSPINTEAFF	TGTGCCAGCAGTCCGATTAACACTGAAGCTTTCTTT
TRBV29-1	TRBJ1-2	few	NA	CSVEEWERRYYGYTF	TGCAGCGTTGAAGAATGGGAGCGGCGGTACTATGGCTACACCTTC
TRBV11-1	TRBJ2-7	few	NA	CASSFDKIISNEQYF	TGTGCCAGCAGCTTTGACAAAATAATCTCCAACGAGCAGTACTTC